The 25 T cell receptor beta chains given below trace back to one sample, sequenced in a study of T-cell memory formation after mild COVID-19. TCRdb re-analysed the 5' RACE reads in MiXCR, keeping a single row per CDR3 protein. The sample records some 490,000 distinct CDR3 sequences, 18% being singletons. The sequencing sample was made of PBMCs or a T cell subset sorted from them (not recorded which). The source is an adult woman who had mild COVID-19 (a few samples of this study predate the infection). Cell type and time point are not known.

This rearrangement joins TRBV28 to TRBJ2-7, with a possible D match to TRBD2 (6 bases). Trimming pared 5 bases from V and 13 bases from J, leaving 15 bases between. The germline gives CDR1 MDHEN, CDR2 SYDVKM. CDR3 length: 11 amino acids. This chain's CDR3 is CASSLNYGTYF. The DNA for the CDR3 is TGTGCCAGCAGTCTCAATTACGGGACTTACTTC.

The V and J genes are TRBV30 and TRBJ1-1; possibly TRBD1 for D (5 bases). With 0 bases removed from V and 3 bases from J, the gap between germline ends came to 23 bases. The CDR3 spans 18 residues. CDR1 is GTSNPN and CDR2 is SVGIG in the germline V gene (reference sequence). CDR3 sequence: CAWSVIGASMTDDTEAFF. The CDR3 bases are TGTGCCTGGAGTGTTATAGGGGCCTCAATGACAGATGACACTGAAGCTTTCTTT.

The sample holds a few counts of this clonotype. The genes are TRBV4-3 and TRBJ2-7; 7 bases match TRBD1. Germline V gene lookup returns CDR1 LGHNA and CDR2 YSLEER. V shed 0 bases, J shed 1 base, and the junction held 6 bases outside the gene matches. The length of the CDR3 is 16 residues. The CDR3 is CASSQDPQGESYEQYF. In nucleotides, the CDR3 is TGCGCCAGCAGCCAAGATCCTCAGGGGGAATCCTACGAGCAGTACTTC.

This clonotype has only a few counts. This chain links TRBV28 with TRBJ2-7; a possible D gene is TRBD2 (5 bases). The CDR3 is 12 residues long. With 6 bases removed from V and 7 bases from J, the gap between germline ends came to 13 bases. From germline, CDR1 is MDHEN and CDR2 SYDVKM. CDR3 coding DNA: TGTGCCAGCAGACCCACCACTAGGGAGCAGTACTTC. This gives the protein CASRPTTREQYF. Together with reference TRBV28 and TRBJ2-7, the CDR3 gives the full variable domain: DVKVTQSSRYLVKRTGEKVFLECVQDMDHENMFWYRQDPGLGLRLIYFSYDVKMKEKGDIPEGYSVSREKKERFSLILESASTNQTSMYLCASRPTTREQYFGPGTRLTVT.

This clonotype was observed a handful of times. CDR3 in amino acids: CASSNLDPGPSGNTIYF. For the CDR3, the DNA is TGTGCCAGCAGCAACCTAGACCCGGGCCCCTCTGGAAACACCATATATTTT. The chain recombines TRBV25-1 with TRBJ1-3; D is unclear. CDR1 is MGHDK, CDR2 SYGVNS, per germline. V shed 6 bases and J shed 0 bases, with 18 bases lying between them. The CDR3 runs to 17 residues. Looking up the rest from reference TRBV25-1 and TRBJ1-3 gives the full variable domain: EADIYQTPRYLVIGTGKKITLECSQTMGHDKMYWYQQDPGMELHLIHYSYGVNSTEKGDLSSESTVSRIRTEHFPLTLESARPSHTSQYLCASSNLDPGPSGNTIYFGEGSWLTVV.

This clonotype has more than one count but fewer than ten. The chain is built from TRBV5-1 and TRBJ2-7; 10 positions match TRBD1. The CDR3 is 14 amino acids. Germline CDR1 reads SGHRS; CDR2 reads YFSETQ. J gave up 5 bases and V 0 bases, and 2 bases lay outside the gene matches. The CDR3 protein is CASSLGQGANEQYF. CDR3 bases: TGCGCCAGCAGCTTGGGACAGGGGGCCAACGAGCAGTACTTC.

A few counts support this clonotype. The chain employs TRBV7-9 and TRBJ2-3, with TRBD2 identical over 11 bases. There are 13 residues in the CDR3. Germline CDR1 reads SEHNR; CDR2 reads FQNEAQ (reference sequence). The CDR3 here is CAGTSGNTDTQYF. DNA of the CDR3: TGTGCTGGGACTAGCGGAAATACAGATACGCAGTATTTT. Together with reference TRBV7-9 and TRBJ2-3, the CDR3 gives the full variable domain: DTGVSQNPRHKITKRGQNVTFRCDPISEHNRLYWYRQTLGQGPEFLTYFQNEAQLEKSRLLSDRFSAERPKGSFSTLEIQRTEQGDSAMYLCAGTSGNTDTQYFGPGTRLTVL.

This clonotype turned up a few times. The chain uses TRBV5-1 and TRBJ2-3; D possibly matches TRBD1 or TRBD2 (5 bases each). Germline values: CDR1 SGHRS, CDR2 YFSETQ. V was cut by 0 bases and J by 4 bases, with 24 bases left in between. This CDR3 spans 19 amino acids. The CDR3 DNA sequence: TGCGCCAGCAGCTTGGCCCGGGACGGCCTCACGAGGGGCGCAGATACGCAGTATTTT. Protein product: CASSLARDGLTRGADTQYF.

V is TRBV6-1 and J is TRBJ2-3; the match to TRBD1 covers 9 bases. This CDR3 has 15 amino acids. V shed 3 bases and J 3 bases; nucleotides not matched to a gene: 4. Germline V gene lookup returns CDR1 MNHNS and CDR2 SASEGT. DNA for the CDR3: TGTGCCAGCAGTGAGGGACAGGGAAAAACAGATACGCAGTATTTT. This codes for CASSEGQGKTDTQYF.

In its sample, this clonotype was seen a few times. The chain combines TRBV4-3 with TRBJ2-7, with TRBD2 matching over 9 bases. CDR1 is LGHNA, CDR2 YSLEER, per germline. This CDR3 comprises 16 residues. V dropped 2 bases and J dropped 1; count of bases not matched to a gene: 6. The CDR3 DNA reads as TGCGCCAGCAGCCAACATCTAGCGGGGTTGTCCTACGAGCAGTACTTC. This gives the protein CASSQHLAGLSYEQYF.

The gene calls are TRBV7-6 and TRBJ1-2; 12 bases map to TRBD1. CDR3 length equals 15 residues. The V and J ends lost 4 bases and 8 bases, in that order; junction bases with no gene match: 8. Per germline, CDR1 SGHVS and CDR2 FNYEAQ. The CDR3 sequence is CASSYGTGGAGGYTF. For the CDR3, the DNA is TGTGCCAGCAGCTACGGGACAGGGGGCGCTGGGGGCTACACCTTC.

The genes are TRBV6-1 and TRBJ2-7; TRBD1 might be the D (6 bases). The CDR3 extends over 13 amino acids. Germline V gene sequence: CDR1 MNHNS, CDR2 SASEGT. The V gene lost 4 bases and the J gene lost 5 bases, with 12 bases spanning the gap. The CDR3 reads CASSVQGTHEQYF. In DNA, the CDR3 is TGTGCCAGCAGTGTGCAGGGGACCCACGAGCAGTACTTC.

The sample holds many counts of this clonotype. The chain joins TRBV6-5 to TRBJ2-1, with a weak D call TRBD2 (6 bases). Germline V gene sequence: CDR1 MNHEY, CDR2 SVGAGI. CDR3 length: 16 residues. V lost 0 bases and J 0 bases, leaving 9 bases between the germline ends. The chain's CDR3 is CASSYSLASSYNEQFF. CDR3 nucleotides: TGTGCCAGCAGTTACTCTCTAGCGAGCTCCTACAATGAGCAGTTCTTC.

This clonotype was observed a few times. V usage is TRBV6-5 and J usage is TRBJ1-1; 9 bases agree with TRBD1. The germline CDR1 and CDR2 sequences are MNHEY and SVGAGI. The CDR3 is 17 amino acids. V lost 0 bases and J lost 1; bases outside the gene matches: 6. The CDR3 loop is CASSYSFPGQGNTEAFF. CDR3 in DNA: TGTGCCAGCAGTTACTCTTTTCCGGGACAGGGGAACACTGAAGCTTTCTTT.

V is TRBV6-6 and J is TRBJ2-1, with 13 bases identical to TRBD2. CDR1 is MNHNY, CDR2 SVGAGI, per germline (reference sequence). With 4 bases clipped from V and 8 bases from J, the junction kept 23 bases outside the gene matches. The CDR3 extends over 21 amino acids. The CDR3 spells CASSSYRQLGTSGTHEDEQFF. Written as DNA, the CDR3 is TGTGCCAGCAGTTCCTACCGCCAACTTGGGACTAGCGGGACCCACGAGGATGAGCAGTTCTTC.

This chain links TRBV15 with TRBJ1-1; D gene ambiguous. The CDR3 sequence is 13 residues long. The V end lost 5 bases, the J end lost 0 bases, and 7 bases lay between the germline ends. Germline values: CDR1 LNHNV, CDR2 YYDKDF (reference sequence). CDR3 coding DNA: TGTGCCACCAGCGGCAGGCTGAACACTGAAGCTTTCTTT. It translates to CATSGRLNTEAFF.

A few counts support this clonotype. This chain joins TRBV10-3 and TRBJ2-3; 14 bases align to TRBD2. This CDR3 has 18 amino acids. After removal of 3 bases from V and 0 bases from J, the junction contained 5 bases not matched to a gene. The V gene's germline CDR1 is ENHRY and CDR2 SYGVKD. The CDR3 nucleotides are TGTGCCATCAGTGATCCGGGACTAGCGGGAGTTAGCACAGATACGCAGTATTTT. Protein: CAISDPGLAGVSTDTQYF.

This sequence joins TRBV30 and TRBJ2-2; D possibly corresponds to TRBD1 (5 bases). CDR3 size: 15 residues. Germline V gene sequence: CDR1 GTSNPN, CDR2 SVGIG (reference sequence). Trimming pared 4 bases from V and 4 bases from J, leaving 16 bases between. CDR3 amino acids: CAWNGVGAPTGELFF. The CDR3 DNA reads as TGTGCCTGGAATGGGGTAGGGGCGCCCACCGGGGAGCTGTTTTTT.

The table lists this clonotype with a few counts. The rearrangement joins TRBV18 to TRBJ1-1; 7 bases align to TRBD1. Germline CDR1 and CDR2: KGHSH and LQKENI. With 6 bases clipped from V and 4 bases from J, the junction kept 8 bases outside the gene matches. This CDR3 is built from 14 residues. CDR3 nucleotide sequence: TGTGCCAGCTCCCTAGGACAGGTTGGCACTGAAGCTTTCTTT. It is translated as CASSLGQVGTEAFF.

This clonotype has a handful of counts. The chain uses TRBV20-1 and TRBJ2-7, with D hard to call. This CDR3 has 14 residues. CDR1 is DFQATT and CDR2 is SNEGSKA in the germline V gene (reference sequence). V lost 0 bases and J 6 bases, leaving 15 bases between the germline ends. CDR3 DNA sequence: TGCAGTGCTAGAGATCGCACTGGTTGGTTCGAGCAGTACTTC. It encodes CSARDRTGWFEQYF.

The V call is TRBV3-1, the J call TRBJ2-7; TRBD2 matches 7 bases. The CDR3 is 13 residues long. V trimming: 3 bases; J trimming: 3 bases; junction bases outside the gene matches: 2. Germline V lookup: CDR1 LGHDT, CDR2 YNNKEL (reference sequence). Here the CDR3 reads CASSQRESYEQYF. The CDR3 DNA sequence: TGTGCCAGCAGCCAGCGGGAGAGCTACGAGCAGTACTTC.

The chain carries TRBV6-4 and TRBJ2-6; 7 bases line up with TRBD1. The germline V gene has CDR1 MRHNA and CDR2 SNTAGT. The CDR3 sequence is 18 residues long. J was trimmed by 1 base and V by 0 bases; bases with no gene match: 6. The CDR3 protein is CASSDSGPGGSGANVLTF. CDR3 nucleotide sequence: TGTGCCAGCAGTGACTCTGGGCCAGGGGGTTCTGGGGCCAACGTCCTGACTTTC.

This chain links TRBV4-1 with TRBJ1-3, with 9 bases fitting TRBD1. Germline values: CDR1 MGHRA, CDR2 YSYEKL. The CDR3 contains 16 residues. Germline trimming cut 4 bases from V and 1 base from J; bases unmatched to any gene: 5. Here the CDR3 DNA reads TGCGCCAGCAGCCCGAGACAGGGGGTTTCTGGAAACACCATATATTTT. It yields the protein CASSPRQGVSGNTIYF.

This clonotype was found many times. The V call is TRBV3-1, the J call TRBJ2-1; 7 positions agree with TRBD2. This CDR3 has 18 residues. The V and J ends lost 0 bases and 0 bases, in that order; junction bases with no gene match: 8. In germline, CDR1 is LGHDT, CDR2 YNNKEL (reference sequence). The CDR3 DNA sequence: TGTGCCAGCAGCCAAGATGCGCTAGCGGCTAGCTCCTACAATGAGCAGTTCTTC. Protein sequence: CASSQDALAASSYNEQFF.

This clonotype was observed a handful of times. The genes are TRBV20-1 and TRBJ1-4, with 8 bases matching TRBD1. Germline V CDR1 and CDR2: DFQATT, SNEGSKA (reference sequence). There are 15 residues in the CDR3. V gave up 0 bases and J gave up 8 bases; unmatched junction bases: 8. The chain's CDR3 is CSAREDRGEGEKLFF. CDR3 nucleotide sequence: TGCAGTGCTAGAGAAGACAGGGGCGAGGGCGAAAAACTGTTTTTT.